Below are 13 T cell receptor beta chains sequenced from a single sample in a study of OX40 agonist ivuxolimab in advanced cancers. Libraries were prepared by immunoSEQ multiplex PCR; TCRdb keeps only in-frame clonotypes and omits some of them. Of over 100,000 clones in the sample, around 89% were seen once. The specimen comprised CD4+ or CD8+ T cells sorted from blood, sampled in a trial of the OX40 agonist ivuxolimab. The receptors originated from an adult with an advanced solid tumor such as melanoma, head and neck, liver or kidney cancer.

V usage is TRBV7-3 and J usage is TRBJ2-1, with D perhaps matching TRBD2 (7 bases). Germline lookup yields CDR1 SGHTA and CDR2 FQGTGA. V dropped 11 bases and J dropped 6 bases, with 20 bases sitting between them. CDR3 length equals 14 residues. CDR3 loop: CAGTSGGRSNEQFF. CDR3 DNA: TGTGCCGGTACATCGGGGGGCCGGTCCAATGAGCAGTTCTTC.

This chain links TRBV5-1 with TRBJ2-7; 12 positions match TRBD1. This CDR3 region has 15 residues. The germline CDR1 and CDR2 sequences are SGHRS and YFSETQ. V lost 3 bases, J lost 5 bases, and 6 bases stayed unmatched. The CDR3 DNA reads as TGCGCCAGCAGCTCCGGGACAGGGGGCTTCAACGAGCAGTACTTC. It specifies CASSSGTGGFNEQYF.

The chain couples TRBV28 to TRBJ1-6; D not resolved. V gave up 2 bases and J gave up 0 bases, with 5 bases separating them. The CDR3 spans 15 residues. Germline V gene lookup returns CDR1 MDHEN and CDR2 SYDVKM. CDR3 sequence reads: CASSLASSYNSPLHF. CDR3 DNA: TGTGCCAGCAGTTTAGCCAGCTCCTATAATTCACCCCTCCACTTT.

As for this clone: This sample also contains other DNA sequences that code for the same CDR3. J is TRBJ1-4 and V is TRBV27, with D possibly TRBD1 on 6 matching bases. Germline values: CDR1 MNHEY, CDR2 SMNVEV (reference sequence). V gave up 3 bases and J gave up 7 bases, with 15 bases separating them. The CDR3 spans 15 residues. CDR3 in amino acids: CASSFSKGGGEKLFF. CDR3 nucleotide sequence: TGTGCCAGCAGTTTCTCTAAGGGGGGCGGTGAAAAACTGTTTTTT.

This clone was found a few times. The DNA of the CDR3 is TGTGCCAGCAGCACCCCCATGGATCAGCCCCAGCATTTT. Amino acids: CASSTPMDQPQHF. The V and J genes are TRBV7-2 and TRBJ1-5; unclear D gene. Trimming removed 5 bases at V and 5 bases at J, with 10 bases between. Germline CDR1 SGHTA, CDR2 FQGNSA. The CDR3 is 13 amino acids.

This sequence joins TRBV5-4 and TRBJ2-2; 13 nucleotides agree with TRBD2. The junction had 11 bases not matched to a gene; V was cut back by 4 bases and J by 5 bases. CDR1 is SGHNT and CDR2 is YYREEE in the germline V gene (reference sequence). The CDR3 is made up of 18 amino acids. The CDR3 DNA sequence: TGTGCCAGCAGCACCGGGACTAGCGGGGCCGCAGGGACCGGGGAGCTGTTTTTT. It codes for CASSTGTSGAAGTGELFF.

The V and J genes are TRBV6-6 and TRBJ2-1; the D gene is possibly TRBD1 (6 bases). Between the trimmed V and J ends, which lost 6 bases and 10 bases, there was a span of 16 bases. From germline, CDR1 is MNHNY and CDR2 SVGAGI (reference sequence). The CDR3 covers 13 residues. Written as DNA, the CDR3 is TGTGCCAGCAGCCAAAGGGGGTACAGCGAGCAGTTCTTC. Translated, it gives CASSQRGYSEQFF.

The J gene is TRBJ1-2, the V gene TRBV29-1, with 8 bases matching TRBD1. The J segment lost 7 bases and the V segment lost 7 bases, leaving 11 bases of the junction unmatched. CDR1 is SQVTM, CDR2 ANQGSEA, per germline. The CDR3 totals 13 residues. For the CDR3, the DNA is TGCAGCGCGGTCCAGGGGGCAGGCGGTGGCTACACCTTC. Its protein product is CSAVQGAGGGYTF.

This rearrangement joins TRBV10-3 to TRBJ1-4; the match to TRBD1 covers 8 bases. Germline V gives CDR1 ENHRY, CDR2 SYGVKD. Unmatched junction bases numbered 5, after V lost 0 bases and J lost 5 bases. The CDR3 runs to 16 residues. CDR3 DNA sequence: TGTGCCATCAGTGAGTCGGCTGGACAGGGAAATGAAAAACTGTTTTTT. It specifies CAISESAGQGNEKLFF.

The rearrangement links TRBV5-1 to TRBJ2-3; TRBD1 is a possible D gene (6 bases). Trimming shortened V by 2 bases and J by 5 bases, and 12 bases separated the two germline ends. There are 14 residues in the CDR3. From germline, CDR1 is SGHRS and CDR2 YFSETQ. The CDR3 bases are TGCGCCAGCAGCTTCCGGACAGTTGAAGATACGCAGTATTTT. This gives the protein CASSFRTVEDTQYF.

The V gene is TRBV6-5, the J gene TRBJ2-7, with TRBD2 matching 11 bases. J was trimmed by 5 bases and V by 1 base; bases with no gene match: 7. The CDR3 has 16 amino acids. CDR1 and CDR2 from the germline V gene are MNHEY and SVGAGI. For the CDR3, the DNA is TGTGCCAGCAGTTACTTTCTAGCGGGGGGTTTGGACGAGCAGTACTTC. It translates to CASSYFLAGGLDEQYF.

This clone turned up a few times. This chain joins TRBV30 and TRBJ1-2; D gene uncertain. The length of the CDR3 is 12 residues. V dropped 0 bases and J dropped 5 bases, with 7 bases sitting between them. Germline values: CDR1 GTSNPN, CDR2 SVGIG (reference sequence). The CDR3 region is CAWSVAGYGYTF. The CDR3 nucleotides are TGTGCCTGGAGTGTAGCGGGTTATGGCTACACCTTC.

The rearrangement uses TRBV28 and TRBJ2-7, with D maybe TRBD2 (6 bases). V dropped 4 bases and J dropped 2 bases, with 21 bases sitting between them. This CDR3 comprises 17 residues. Germline CDR1 reads MDHEN; CDR2 reads SYDVKM. The CDR3 here is CASSSGGATGTPYEQYF. As DNA, the CDR3 is TGTGCCAGCAGTTCTGGAGGGGCCACGGGGACCCCCTACGAGCAGTACTTC.